The following is a T cell receptor beta chain sequence with its context. The antigen is unknown. This entry belongs to a study of PD-1 blockade in classical Hodgkin lymphoma. Study-level background: Administration of nivolumab to patients was at 3 mg/kg intravenously every 2 weeks.

The V end was cut by 1 base, the J end by 0 bases, with 6 bases between. Germline values: CDR1 SGHNT, CDR2 YENEEA. The CDR3 runs to 14 residues. General study findings and limits: Patients who initiated nivolumab within 1 year of ASCT were excluded. Baseline TCR diversity was reportedly lower in newly diagnosed patients than healthy donors. Researchers reported that CD4+ TCR diversity, though not CD8+, rose significantly by C4D1.

As to time point: cycle 4 day 1 (C4D1), after five to seven weeks of nivolumab. Relapses following autologous stem cell transplantation were seen in all patients, with brentuximab vedotin exposure varying. Generated by immunoSEQ multiplex PCR, the TCRdb table keeps only in-frame clones and is missing some. The sample has tens of thousands of clones; about nine tenths are singletons. The chain uses TRBV11-3 and TRBJ1-1, with unresolved D. This sequence was found in a human donor with classical Hodgkin lymphoma. The sequences come from peripheral blood mononuclear cells (PBMCs), collected before the fourth cycle of nivolumab. The CDR3: CASSLGDMNTEAFF. The CDR3 coding sequence is TGTGCCAGCAGCTTAGGAGACATGAACACTGAAGCTTTCTTT.